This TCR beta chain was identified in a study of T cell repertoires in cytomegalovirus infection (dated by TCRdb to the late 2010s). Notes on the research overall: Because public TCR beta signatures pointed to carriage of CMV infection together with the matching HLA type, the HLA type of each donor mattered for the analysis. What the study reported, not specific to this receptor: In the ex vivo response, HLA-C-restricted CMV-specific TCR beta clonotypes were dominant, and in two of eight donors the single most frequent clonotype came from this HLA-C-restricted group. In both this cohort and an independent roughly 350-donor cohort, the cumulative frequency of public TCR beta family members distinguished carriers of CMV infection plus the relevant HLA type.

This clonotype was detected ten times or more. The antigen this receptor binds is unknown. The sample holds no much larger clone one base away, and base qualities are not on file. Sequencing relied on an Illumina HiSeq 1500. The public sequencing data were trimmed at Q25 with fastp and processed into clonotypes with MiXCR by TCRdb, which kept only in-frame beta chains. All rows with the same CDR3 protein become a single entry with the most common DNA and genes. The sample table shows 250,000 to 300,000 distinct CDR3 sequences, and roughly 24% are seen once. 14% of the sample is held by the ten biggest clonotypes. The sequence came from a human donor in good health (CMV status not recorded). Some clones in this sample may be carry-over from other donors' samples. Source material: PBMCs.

The base sequence is TGTGCCAGCAGTTCCAGGGTAGCCGATCAGCCCCAGCATTTT. This translates into CASSSRVADQPQHF. The chain was built from TRBV12-3 or TRBV12-4 and TRBJ1-5, with a tentative D gene TRBD1 over 5 matching bases. The CDR3 measures 14 amino acids from cysteine to phenylalanine. Solely the CDR3 DNA is kept, with 42 bases framed from the first base. Trimming takes 4 bases from V and 5 bases from J, and the germline ends sit 12 bases apart.